The clone carrying this TCR beta chain was seen at least ten times. The data belong to a study of glioma-infiltrating T cells. TCR alpha and beta CDR3 regions were amplified from RNA using iRepertoire nested multiplex PCR. TCRdb fed the multiplex PCR reads into MiXCR, producing one record per CDR3 protein. This table has approximately 89,000 distinct CDR3 sequences, about 23% appearing once. Germline assignment: CDR1 LNHNV and CDR2 YYDKDF (reference sequence). The CDR3 sequence is 17 residues long. The ends lost 5 bases at V and 6 bases at J; junction bases unmatched: 10. The TCR comes from a human donor with low-grade glioma or glioblastoma, undergoing nonglioma brain surgery, or in good health (not recorded which). Sequenced material: glioma tissue, nonneoplastic brain tissue, or PBMCs (not recorded which). The gene calls are TRBV15 and TRBJ2-1, with 13 bases aligning to TRBD2. The CDR3 is CATSSRRTSGSFNEQFF. The CDR3 nucleotides are TGTGCCACCAGCTCTCGCCGGACTAGCGGGAGCTTCAATGAGCAGTTCTTC.